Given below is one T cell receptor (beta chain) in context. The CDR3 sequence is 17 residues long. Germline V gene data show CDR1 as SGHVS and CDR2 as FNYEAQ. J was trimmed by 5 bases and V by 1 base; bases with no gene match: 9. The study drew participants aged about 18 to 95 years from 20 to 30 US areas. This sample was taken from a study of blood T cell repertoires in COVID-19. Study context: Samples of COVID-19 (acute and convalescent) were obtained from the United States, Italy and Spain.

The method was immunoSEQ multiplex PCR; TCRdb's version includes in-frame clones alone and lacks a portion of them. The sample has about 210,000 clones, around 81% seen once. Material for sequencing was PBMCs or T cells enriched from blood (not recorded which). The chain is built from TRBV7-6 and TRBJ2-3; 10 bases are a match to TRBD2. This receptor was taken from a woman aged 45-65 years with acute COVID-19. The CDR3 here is CASSLERAGGAVDTQYF. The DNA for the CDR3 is TGTGCCAGCAGCTTAGAAAGAGCGGGAGGGGCGGTAGATACGCAGTATTTT.